What follows describes a single T cell receptor beta chain. Its antigen is currently not known. Base qualities are not at hand, and no much larger clone is one base apart. The record originates from a study of tumor-infiltrating lymphocytes in glioblastoma multiforme (dated by TCRdb to 2017 to 2019). At the level of the whole study: Whether intratumoral genomic heterogeneity fosters TIL diversity was tested through joint investigation of somatic mutations, TIL diversity and immune response activity. The paper's findings and limits, for the study overall: The authors noted that sorting T cells into functional subsets, which was not done in this study, would be a future improvement. Generalizability is limited because the TCR and somatic mutation analysis included only one glioblastoma patient. Because T cells carry unequal numbers of TCR transcripts, RNA-based TCR sequencing may distort clone frequencies.

Total RNA was isolated from peripheral blood mononuclear cells with TRIzol reagent and was purified using the RNeasy kit. Every RNA sample had an RNA integrity number above 6.5 and an OD 260/280 ratio above 1.9. Using a modified ARM-PCR protocol with multiple V-beta primers and a C-beta primer, the team built TCRB libraries from RNA through three nested multiplex PCR rounds. ProtoScript II Reverse Transcriptase and a C-beta primer were used to synthesize TCRB-specific cDNA from around 0.52 ug total RNA. For the TCRB libraries, no unique molecular identifiers were described. In the third PCR, barcodes and adapters were added over about 25 cycles with Deep VentR (exo-) polymerase, and the 250-500 bp bands were then gel purified. TCRB libraries were sequenced on an Illumina HiSeq 2500 with 250 bp paired-end reads. The published analysis was carried out like this. Reads were cleaned with Trimmomatic, merged with FLASH, assigned V, D and J segments with MiGEC, and analyzed with VDJtools. Repertoire diversity was measured using the Shannon-Wiener diversity index, which was calculated with VDJtools. The raw public reads went through TCRdb reprocessing: fastp at Q25, MiXCR clone calling, in-frame beta chains kept. A single entry per CDR3 protein holds the most common genes and DNA from its merged rows. Clone size and V and J calls follow TCRdb, not the original study. This sample is represented by 20,000 or so distinct CDR3 sequences; roughly 68% of them were singletons. The top ten hold around 19% of the sample.

CDR1 DFQATT and CDR2 SNEGSKA are derived from the germline V gene (reference sequence). The CDR3 contains 14 residues, cysteine and phenylalanine counted. Only the CDR3 DNA is retained, 42 bases long and in frame from the first base. Cut back by 6 bases and 3 bases, the V and J ends lie 14 bases apart. The specimen was peripheral blood. The rearranged chain carries TRBV20-1 and TRBJ1-4; the D gene is not confidently resolved. This clonotype originated in a male donor with glioblastoma. In nucleotide form, the sequence is TGCAGTGCCAGAAGCGCAGGACCTAATGAAAAACTGTTTTTT. It encodes CSARSAGPNEKLFF.